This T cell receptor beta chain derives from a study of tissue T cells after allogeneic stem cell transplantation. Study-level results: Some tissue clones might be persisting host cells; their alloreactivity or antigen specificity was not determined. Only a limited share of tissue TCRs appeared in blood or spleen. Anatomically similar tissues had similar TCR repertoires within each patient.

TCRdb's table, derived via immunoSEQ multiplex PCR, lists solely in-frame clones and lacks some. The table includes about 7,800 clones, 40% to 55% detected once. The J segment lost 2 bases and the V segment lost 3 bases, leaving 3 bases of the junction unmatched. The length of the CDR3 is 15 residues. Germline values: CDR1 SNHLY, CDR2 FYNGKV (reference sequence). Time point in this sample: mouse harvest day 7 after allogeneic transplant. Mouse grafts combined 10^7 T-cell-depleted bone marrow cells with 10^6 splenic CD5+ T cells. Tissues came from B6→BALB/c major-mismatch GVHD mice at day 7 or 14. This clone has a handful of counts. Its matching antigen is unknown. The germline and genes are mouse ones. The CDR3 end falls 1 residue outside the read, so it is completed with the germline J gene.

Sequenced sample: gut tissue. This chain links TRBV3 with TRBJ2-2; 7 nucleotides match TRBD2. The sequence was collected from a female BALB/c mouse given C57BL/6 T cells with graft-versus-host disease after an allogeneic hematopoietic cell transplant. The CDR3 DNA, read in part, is TGTGCCAGCAGCTTTGACTGGGTTAACACCGGGCAGCTCTAC. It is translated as CASSFDWVNTGQLY. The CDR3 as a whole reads CASSFDWVNTGQLYF.